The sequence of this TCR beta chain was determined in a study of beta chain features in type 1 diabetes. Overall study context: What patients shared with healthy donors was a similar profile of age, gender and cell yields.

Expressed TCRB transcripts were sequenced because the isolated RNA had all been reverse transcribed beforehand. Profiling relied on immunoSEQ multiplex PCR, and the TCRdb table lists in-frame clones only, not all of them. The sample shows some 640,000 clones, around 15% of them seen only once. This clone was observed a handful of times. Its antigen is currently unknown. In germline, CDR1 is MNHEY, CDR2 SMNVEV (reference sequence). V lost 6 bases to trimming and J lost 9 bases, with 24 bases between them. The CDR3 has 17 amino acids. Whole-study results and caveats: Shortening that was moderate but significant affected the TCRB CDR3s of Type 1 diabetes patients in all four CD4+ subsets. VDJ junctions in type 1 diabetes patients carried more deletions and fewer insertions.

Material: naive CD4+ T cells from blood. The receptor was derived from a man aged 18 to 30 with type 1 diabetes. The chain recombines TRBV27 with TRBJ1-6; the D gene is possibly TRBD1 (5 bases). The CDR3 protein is CASSPPPGRGGSSPLHF. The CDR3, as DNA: TGTGCCAGCAGCCCACCCCCGGGACGGGGAGGGAGTTCACCCCTCCACTTT.